The rows below give T cell receptor beta chains drawn from one sample of a study of identical twins. TCRdb reanalysed the 5' RACE reads using MiXCR and keeps one entry per CDR3 protein. This table holds roughly 720,000 distinct CDR3 sequences, approximately 18% found once. A further study also used this sample, focusing on T cells expressing NK-cell markers.

Sequences were obtained from PBMCs. Source of these receptors: a young woman in good health. CDR3s include the opening cysteine and the closing phenylalanine or tryptophan. A D gene is named only where the DNA matches it firmly. Clone size is shown for a subset of rows, as once, few, many or a class of expanded clone.

>few|13|TRBV20-1|-|TRBJ2-7
TGCAGTGCTAGAGGAGCCAACTCCTACGAGCAGTACTTC
CSARGANSYEQYF
>-|11|TRBV29-1|-|TRBJ2-7
TGCAGCGTTGTAGTCTCCTACGAGCAGTACTTC
CSVVVSYEQYF
>-|15|TRBV5-1|-|TRBJ2-3
TGCGCCAGCAGCCAGGCCGGGTCGCGCACAGATACGCAGTATTTT
CASSQAGSRTDTQYF
>many|13|TRBV12-3/TRBV12-4|TRBD2|TRBJ2-7
TGTGCCAGCAGCAAGCGGGAGGGATACGAGCAGTACTTC
CASSKREGYEQYF
>-|13|TRBV5-6|-|TRBJ2-1
TGTGCCGCCAGGGAATACGGAAACAATGAGCAGTTCTTC
CAAREYGNNEQFF
>few|15|TRBV12-3/TRBV12-4|TRBD1|TRBJ1-4
TGTGCCAGCAGGTCGACAGGGGGCGTGAGGGAAAAACTGTTTTTT
CASRSTGGVREKLFF
>-|13|TRBV30|-|TRBJ2-5
TGTGCCTGGAACGTCGGGAGCGGGGAGACCCAGTACTTC
CAWNVGSGETQYF
>-|14|TRBV9|-|TRBJ2-7
TGTGCCAGCAGCGGACAGGTTGATGCCCACGAGCAGTACTTC
CASSGQVDAHEQYF
>few|13|TRBV7-2|-|TRBJ2-3
TGTGCCAGCAGCTCTTCCCCCCCGGATACGCAGTATTTT
CASSSSPPDTQYF
>many|16|TRBV7-6|-|TRBJ2-1
TGTGCCAGCAGCTCTCAATCAGGGAGCTCCTACAATGAGCAGTTCTTC
CASSSQSGSSYNEQFF
>-|16|TRBV6-2/TRBV6-3|-|TRBJ2-7
TGTGCCAGCACCACTCCCAAGGCCGGATGGTCCTACGAGCAGTACTTC
CASTTPKAGWSYEQYF
>-|16|TRBV5-1|-|TRBJ2-1
TGCGCCAGCAGCTATCTCGGGACACATTTATACAATGAGCAGTTCTTC
CASSYLGTHLYNEQFF
>few|16|TRBV10-3|TRBD2|TRBJ2-1
TGTGCCATCAGTGAGTCGAGTAGCGGGGGGGCCCATGAGCAGTTCTTC
CAISESSSGGAHEQFF
>many|12|TRBV20-1|-|TRBJ1-3
TGCAGTGCTATGGGGGCTGGAAACACCATATATTTT
CSAMGAGNTIYF
>few|11|TRBV12-3/TRBV12-4|-|TRBJ2-1
TGTGCCAGCATCCAGGGGTTTGAGCAGTTCTTC
CASIQGFEQFF
>-|12|TRBV20-1|-|TRBJ2-7
TGCAGTGGTCGGACGGCCGCCTACGAGCAGTACTTC
CSGRTAAYEQYF
>-|15|TRBV12-3/TRBV12-4|-|TRBJ2-3
TGTGCCAGCAGTTTACGTCGCTTTCGGACAGATACGCAGTATTTT
CASSLRRFRTDTQYF
>few|15|TRBV7-2|TRBD2|TRBJ2-7
TGTGCCAGCAGCCCTACTAGCGGGATTTTCCACGAGCAGTACTTC
CASSPTSGIFHEQYF
>-|15|TRBV27|TRBD2|TRBJ2-1
TGTGCCAGCAGTTTTTCGACTAGCGGCTACAATGAGCAGTTCTTC
CASSFSTSGYNEQFF
>-|14|TRBV14|-|TRBJ2-5
TGTGCCAGCAGCCGAGGAGGGGGGAGGCAGACCCAGTACTTC
CASSRGGGRQTQYF
>few|14|TRBV6-2/TRBV6-3|-|TRBJ2-2
TGTGCCAACCCAGACAAGCGTGGCACCGGGGAGCTGTTTTTT
CANPDKRGTGELFF
>-|16|TRBV12-3/TRBV12-4|TRBD2|TRBJ2-7
TGTGCCAGCAGCTTCTTAGCGGGCCCACTCTCCTACGAGCAGTACTTC
CASSFLAGPLSYEQYF
>many|15|TRBV5-1|TRBD1|TRBJ2-2
TGTGCCAGCAGTCCCGGGACAGGGAACACCGGGGAGCTGTTTTTT
CASSPGTGNTGELFF
>-|15|TRBV25-1|-|TRBJ2-2
TGTGCCAGCAGTTATACAGCAGCGAACACCGGGGAGCTGTTTTTT
CASSYTAANTGELFF
>-|12|TRBV6-5|-|TRBJ2-7
TGTGCCAGCAGAACCCGAGGCTACGAGCAGTACTTC
CASRTRGYEQYF
>-|13|TRBV7-2|-|TRBJ1-1
TGTGCCAGCAGCGGCTTCGGGGTCGGTGAAGCTTTCTTT
CASSGFGVGEAFF
>once|17|TRBV3-1|TRBD1|TRBJ2-2
TGTGCCACCAGCCGTGGACAGGGGGCCGTTGACACCGGGGAGCTGTTTTTT
CATSRGQGAVDTGELFF
>-|15|TRBV7-2|-|TRBJ2-1
TGTGCCAGCCGACCCCCCGTTTTACCATACAATGAGCAGTTCTTC
CASRPPVLPYNEQFF
>few|15|TRBV5-1|-|TRBJ1-5
TGCGCCAGCAGCTTGTGGGGGGCAGAAAATCAGCCCCAGCATTTT
CASSLWGAENQPQHF
>-|12|TRBV3-1|-|TRBJ1-6
TGTGCCAGCAGCCAACGTCAACCGCCCCTCCACTTT
CASSQRQPPLHF
>few|12|TRBV6-5|TRBD1|TRBJ1-5
TGTGCCTCCAGACAGGGGACTCAGCCCCAGCATTTT
CASRQGTQPQHF
>-|12|TRBV20-1|TRBD1|TRBJ1-1
TGCAGTGCCACCGACAGGGGCCCTGAAGCTTTCTTT
CSATDRGPEAFF
>once|14|TRBV5-6|-|TRBJ1-2
TGTGCCAGCAGCCGCGAGTTTTGGACAGATGGCTACACCTTC
CASSREFWTDGYTF
>-|15|TRBV10-3|TRBD1|TRBJ2-5
TGTGCCATCAGTGAGCTACAGGGGGCCGGTGAGACCCAGTACTTC
CAISELQGAGETQYF
>few|13|TRBV7-2|-|TRBJ1-4
TGTGCCAGCAGCTCCAGGCGGGGGGAAAAACTGTTTTTT
CASSSRRGEKLFF
>-|13|TRBV7-8|-|TRBJ1-1
TGTGCCAGCAAGATCCAGGGGCACACTGAAGCTTTCTTT
CASKIQGHTEAFF
>-|15|TRBV7-8|TRBD1|TRBJ2-7
TGTGCCAGCAGCTACACCGGGACAGGGCGGAACGAGCAGTACTTC
CASSYTGTGRNEQYF
>few|16|TRBV20-1|-|TRBJ2-1
TGCAGTGCTAGAGAGCCGAGGATACAGGGCAGGAATGAGCAGTTCTTC
CSAREPRIQGRNEQFF
>-|12|TRBV5-1|-|TRBJ2-5
TGCGCCAGCAGGTGGTACCAAGAGACCCAGTACTTC
CASRWYQETQYF
>few|16|TRBV7-6|TRBD2|TRBJ2-7
TGTGCCAGCAGCTTAACCTCGACTAGCGGTACCTACGAGCAGTACTTC
CASSLTSTSGTYEQYF
>-|16|TRBV7-6|-|TRBJ1-1
TGTGCCAGCAGCTTAAATTACGGAGAAGGGTGGACTGAAGCTTTCTTT
CASSLNYGEGWTEAFF
>-|13|TRBV15|-|TRBJ2-7
TGTGCCACCAGCAGAGAGCTAAGCTACGAGCAGTACTTC
CATSRELSYEQYF
>-|14|TRBV5-1|-|TRBJ2-3
TGCGCCAGCAGCCTGGCGTCTCAGACGGCCCGACTGTATTTT
CASSLASQTARLYF
>-|15|TRBV12-3/TRBV12-4|TRBD2|TRBJ2-7
TGTGCCAGCAGTTTCCCCACGGGGGGAACCTACGAGCAGTACTTC
CASSFPTGGTYEQYF
>-|16|TRBV6-2/TRBV6-3|-|TRBJ2-1
TGTGCCAGCAGCCTAACCACTCCAGACCGATACAATGAGCAGTTCTTC
CASSLTTPDRYNEQFF
>-|12|TRBV29-1|-|TRBJ2-3
TGCAGCGTTGCCGGAAGCACAGATACGCAGTATTTT
CSVAGSTDTQYF
>-|14|TRBV9|-|TRBJ2-5
TGTGCCAGCAGCGCTCGGGGGTCTGGGGAGACCCAGTACTTC
CASSARGSGETQYF
>many|16|TRBV2|-|TRBJ2-7
TGTGCCAGCAGTGAAGAAAGCACAACTAGCTCCTACGAGCAGTACTTC
CASSEESTTSSYEQYF
>-|16|TRBV9|TRBD1|TRBJ2-3
TGTGCCAGCAGCGGACCAGACAGGGGGGTCCCAGATACGCAGTATTTT
CASSGPDRGVPDTQYF
>few|12|TRBV5-1|-|TRBJ1-2
TGCGCCAGCAAAACAGACGGAGGAGGCTACACCTTC
CASKTDGGGYTF
>few|14|TRBV4-3|-|TRBJ1-1
TGCGCCAGCAGCCAAGAGTCGGGTCACACTGAAGCTTTCTTT
CASSQESGHTEAFF
>-|12|TRBV20-1|-|TRBJ1-6
TGCAGTGCTAGCTCGTCAGGGCCGGTCCTCCACTTT
CSASSSGPVLHF
>few|15|TRBV20-1|-|TRBJ2-7
TGCAGTGCTAGAGTAGGTGGGAAAGAGCCCTACGAGCAGTACTTC
CSARVGGKEPYEQYF
>few|13|TRBV5-1|-|TRBJ2-5
TGCGCCAGCAGCGTCTCTAGGTTGGAGACCCAGTACTTC
CASSVSRLETQYF
>few|13|TRBV20-1|-|TRBJ2-3
TGCAGTGCCGGGACCCAGGGGGGTGTTACGCAGTATTTT
CSAGTQGGVTQYF
>few|15|TRBV4-1|TRBD2|TRBJ2-7
TGCGCCAGCAGCCAAGAGGGACTAGCGGCCTACGAGCAGTACTTC
CASSQEGLAAYEQYF
>few|16|TRBV29-1|TRBD1|TRBJ1-1
TGCAGCGTTGAAGTTAGAGGACAGGGGGCTGGCACTGAAGCTTTCTTT
CSVEVRGQGAGTEAFF